This T cell receptor (beta chain) was sequenced for a study of blood T cell repertoires in COVID-19. Study in general: From the United States, Italy and Spain came samples of acute and convalescent COVID-19. The analysed material was cDNA or gDNA that came from T cells, B-cell-depleted T cells, or PBMCs.

V lost 6 bases, J lost 5 bases, and 20 bases lay in between. The CDR3 runs 16 residues. Germline V lookup: CDR1 SGDLS, CDR2 YYNGEE. Method: immunoSEQ multiplex PCR; TCRdb's copy keeps in-frame clones and lacks some. The table lists about 180,000 clones, 85% to 90% of them singletons. The chain combines TRBV9 with TRBJ2-2; perhaps TRBD2 as D (7 bases). This sequence was found in an older person with COVID-19, enrolled during active disease. Sequences were obtained from peripheral blood. CDR3 sequence reads: CASTSPQQGGTGELFF. CDR3 in DNA: TGTGCCAGCACCTCACCCCAACAGGGAGGGACCGGGGAGCTGTTTTTT. The full variable domain, with the rest looked up from reference TRBV9 and TRBJ2-2, is DSGVTQTPKHLITATGQRVTLRCSPRSGDLSVYWYQQSLDQGLQFLIQYYNGEERAKGNILERFSAQQFPDLHSELNLSSLELGDSALYFCASTSPQQGGTGELFFGEGSRLTVL.